The rows below give T cell receptor beta chains drawn from one sample of a study of cytomegalovirus exposure and HLA in healthy donors. Sequencing used immunoSEQ multiplex PCR; TCRdb keeps in-frame clones, though not all of them. In the table there are hundreds of thousands of clones, 76% of which are singletons. What was sequenced was PBMCs. These receptors originate from a man between 18 and 35 years old in good health and CMV-seronegative. CDR3s include the opening cysteine and the closing phenylalanine or tryptophan. Each record gives: clone size, J gene, D gene, V gene, CDR3 protein, CDR3 DNA. A D gene is named only where the DNA matches it firmly. Clone sizes are given selectively: once, few, many, or a class where the clone is expanded.

clone_size: NA
j_call: TRBJ2-3
d_call: TRBD2
v_call: TRBV19
cdr3_aa: CASSELAGGTDTQYF
cdr3_nt: TGTGCCAGTAGCGAACTAGCGGGAGGCACAGATACGCAGTATTTT

clone_size: NA
j_call: TRBJ2-3
d_call: NA
v_call: TRBV6-1
cdr3_aa: CASTLSGVETDTQYF
cdr3_nt: TGTGCCAGCACTTTATCAGGGGTGGAGACAGATACGCAGTATTTT

clone_size: NA
j_call: TRBJ1-5
d_call: NA
v_call: TRBV19
cdr3_aa: CASSLGKRGQPQHF
cdr3_nt: TGTGCCAGTAGTCTAGGGAAAAGGGGGCAGCCCCAGCATTTT

clone_size: many
j_call: TRBJ1-5
d_call: TRBD1
v_call: TRBV2
cdr3_aa: CASSIGQGAGLPQPQHF
cdr3_nt: TGTGCCAGCAGTATCGGACAGGGGGCCGGTCTACCTCAGCCCCAGCATTTT

clone_size: NA
j_call: TRBJ2-7
d_call: NA
v_call: TRBV30
cdr3_aa: CAWSKNREYEQYF
cdr3_nt: TGTGCCTGGAGCAAAAACAGGGAGTACGAGCAGTACTTC

clone_size: NA
j_call: TRBJ1-1
d_call: TRBD1
v_call: TRBV6-5
cdr3_aa: CAGSDRVSSAFF
cdr3_nt: TGTGCCGGGTCTGACAGGGTATCATCGGCTTTCTTT

clone_size: NA
j_call: TRBJ2-7
d_call: NA
v_call: TRBV10-3
cdr3_aa: CAISESVSSYEQYF
cdr3_nt: TGTGCCATCAGTGAGTCCGTCAGCTCCTACGAGCAGTACTTC

clone_size: NA
j_call: TRBJ1-2
d_call: NA
v_call: TRBV16
cdr3_aa: CASSLLPGGYGYTF
cdr3_nt: TGTGCCAGCAGCCTCCTGCCGGGGGGATATGGCTACACCTTC

clone_size: few
j_call: TRBJ1-6
d_call: TRBD1
v_call: TRBV5-6
cdr3_aa: CASSPGGTAPGSPLHF
cdr3_nt: TGTGCCAGCAGCCCGGGAGGGACAGCGCCTGGGTCACCCCTCCACTTT

clone_size: NA
j_call: TRBJ2-3
d_call: NA
v_call: TRBV6-5
cdr3_aa: CATGTDTQYF
cdr3_nt: TGTGCAACAGGAACAGATACGCAGTATTTT

clone_size: NA
j_call: TRBJ1-5
d_call: TRBD1
v_call: TRBV2
cdr3_aa: CASRADRVAVDAWNQPQHF
cdr3_nt: TGTGCCAGCAGAGCGGACAGGGTCGCGGTGGATGCTTGGAATCAGCCCCAGCATTTT

clone_size: NA
j_call: TRBJ2-7
d_call: TRBD1
v_call: TRBV19
cdr3_aa: CASSIGQGAIYEQYF
cdr3_nt: TGTGCCAGTAGTATAGGACAGGGGGCTATCTACGAGCAGTACTTC

clone_size: NA
j_call: TRBJ2-7
d_call: NA
v_call: TRBV28
cdr3_aa: CASSPGSQSHEQYF
cdr3_nt: TGTGCCAGCAGTCCAGGGTCCCAGTCCCACGAGCAGTACTTC

clone_size: NA
j_call: TRBJ2-3
d_call: TRBD1
v_call: TRBV10-3
cdr3_aa: CAISTRDRVTDTQYF
cdr3_nt: TGTGCCATCAGTACCAGGGACAGGGTAACAGATACGCAGTATTTT

clone_size: NA
j_call: TRBJ1-5
d_call: TRBD1
v_call: TRBV11-2
cdr3_aa: CASSRDRVQPQHF
cdr3_nt: TGTGCCAGCAGCCGAGACAGGGTTCAGCCCCAGCATTTT

clone_size: NA
j_call: TRBJ2-7
d_call: NA
v_call: TRBV27
cdr3_aa: CASSRMGGEYEQYF
cdr3_nt: TGTGCCAGCAGCCGGATGGGGGGAGAGTACGAGCAGTACTTC

clone_size: NA
j_call: TRBJ2-7
d_call: TRBD1
v_call: TRBV2
cdr3_aa: CASTLTGGYEQYF
cdr3_nt: TGTGCCAGCACCCTGACAGGGGGCTACGAGCAGTACTTC

clone_size: NA
j_call: TRBJ2-1
d_call: NA
v_call: TRBV2
cdr3_aa: CASSPRGYNNEQFF
cdr3_nt: TGTGCCAGCAGCCCCAGGGGTTACAATAATGAGCAGTTCTTC

clone_size: NA
j_call: TRBJ2-1
d_call: NA
v_call: TRBV2
cdr3_aa: CASRKGDGTNEQFF
cdr3_nt: TGTGCCAGCAGAAAGGGGGACGGTACAAATGAGCAGTTCTTC

clone_size: once
j_call: TRBJ2-7
d_call: TRBD2
v_call: TRBV6-5
cdr3_aa: CASSLAGGIYEQYF
cdr3_nt: TGTGCCAGCAGTCTAGCGGGAGGGATCTACGAGCAGTACTTC

clone_size: NA
j_call: TRBJ2-1
d_call: NA
v_call: TRBV4-1
cdr3_aa: CASSQAGIRGNEQFF
cdr3_nt: TGCGCCAGCAGCCAAGCCGGAATTAGGGGAAATGAGCAGTTCTTC

clone_size: NA
j_call: TRBJ2-2
d_call: NA
v_call: TRBV9
cdr3_aa: CASSVAREEYIGELFF
cdr3_nt: TGTGCCAGCAGCGTAGCCAGGGAGGAGTATATCGGGGAGCTGTTTTTT

clone_size: NA
j_call: TRBJ2-7
d_call: NA
v_call: TRBV2
cdr3_aa: CASIREYEQYF
cdr3_nt: TGTGCCAGTATCCGGGAGTACGAGCAGTACTTC

clone_size: NA
j_call: TRBJ1-2
d_call: NA
v_call: TRBV18
cdr3_aa: CASSPGDTNYGYTF
cdr3_nt: TGTGCCAGCTCACCAGGGGACACCAACTATGGCTACACCTTC

clone_size: NA
j_call: TRBJ1-3
d_call: NA
v_call: TRBV12-1
cdr3_aa: CASSRRGVRAGNTIYF
cdr3_nt: TGTGCCAGCAGCCGACGGGGGGTCAGGGCTGGAAACACCATATATTTT

clone_size: NA
j_call: TRBJ2-1
d_call: TRBD2
v_call: TRBV7-9
cdr3_aa: CASSRAGGGVDEQFF
cdr3_nt: TGTGCCAGCAGCCGAGCGGGAGGCGGCGTCGATGAGCAGTTCTTC

clone_size: NA
j_call: TRBJ2-3
d_call: NA
v_call: TRBV9
cdr3_aa: CASSAGEWVGTDTQYF
cdr3_nt: TGTGCCAGCAGCGCTGGGGAGTGGGTAGGCACAGATACGCAGTATTTT

clone_size: once
j_call: TRBJ2-7
d_call: TRBD1
v_call: TRBV5-4
cdr3_aa: CASSSYGTAYEQYF
cdr3_nt: TGTGCCAGCAGTTCCTACGGGACAGCCTACGAGCAGTACTTC

clone_size: NA
j_call: TRBJ2-6
d_call: NA
v_call: TRBV2
cdr3_aa: CASTQVYSGANVLTF
cdr3_nt: TGTGCCAGCACCCAGGTATACTCTGGGGCCAACGTCCTGACTTTC